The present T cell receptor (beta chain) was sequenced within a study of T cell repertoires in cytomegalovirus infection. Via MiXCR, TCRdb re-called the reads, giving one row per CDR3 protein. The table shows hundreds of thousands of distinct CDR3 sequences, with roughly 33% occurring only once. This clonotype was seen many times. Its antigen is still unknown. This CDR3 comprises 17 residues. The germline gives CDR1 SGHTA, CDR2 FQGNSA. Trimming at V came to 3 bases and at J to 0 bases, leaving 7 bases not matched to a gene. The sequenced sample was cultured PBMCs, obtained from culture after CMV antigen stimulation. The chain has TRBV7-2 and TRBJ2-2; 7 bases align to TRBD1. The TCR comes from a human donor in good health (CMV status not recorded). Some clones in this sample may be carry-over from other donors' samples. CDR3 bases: TGTGCCAGCAGCTTGCGGTTCGGGACAGCGAACACCGGGGAGCTGTTTTTT. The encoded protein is CASSLRFGTANTGELFF.